This T cell receptor (beta chain) was captured by sequencing in a study of T cell repertoires in cytomegalovirus infection. Across the whole study: Through public TCR beta signatures, both CMV infection and matching HLA type were indicated. The study's findings and limits: Clonotype analysis showed dominance of the ex vivo response by HLA-C-restricted CMV-specific TCR beta clonotypes. Individuals carrying CMV plus the relevant HLA were identified by cumulative frequency of public TCR beta families.

Trimming removed 2 bases from V and 6 bases from J; junction bases left unmatched: 2. CDR1 and CDR2 (germline): SGHDT, YYEEEE. The CDR3 extends over 14 amino acids. TCRdb reprocessed the reads via MiXCR and lists one record per CDR3 protein. Of 150,000 to 200,000 distinct CDR3 sequences in the sample, approximately 9.6% were seen once. This clonotype appeared a few times. No antigen is known for it. Input material: PBMCs. This clonotype was sampled from a human donor in good health (CMV status not recorded). Some clones in this sample may be carry-over from other donors' samples. The chain employs TRBV5-6 and TRBJ1-4; 9 positions agree with TRBD1. The CDR3 DNA sequence: TGTGCCAGCAGCTTACAGGGGGCTTATGAAAAACTGTTTTTT. Protein: CASSLQGAYEKLFF.